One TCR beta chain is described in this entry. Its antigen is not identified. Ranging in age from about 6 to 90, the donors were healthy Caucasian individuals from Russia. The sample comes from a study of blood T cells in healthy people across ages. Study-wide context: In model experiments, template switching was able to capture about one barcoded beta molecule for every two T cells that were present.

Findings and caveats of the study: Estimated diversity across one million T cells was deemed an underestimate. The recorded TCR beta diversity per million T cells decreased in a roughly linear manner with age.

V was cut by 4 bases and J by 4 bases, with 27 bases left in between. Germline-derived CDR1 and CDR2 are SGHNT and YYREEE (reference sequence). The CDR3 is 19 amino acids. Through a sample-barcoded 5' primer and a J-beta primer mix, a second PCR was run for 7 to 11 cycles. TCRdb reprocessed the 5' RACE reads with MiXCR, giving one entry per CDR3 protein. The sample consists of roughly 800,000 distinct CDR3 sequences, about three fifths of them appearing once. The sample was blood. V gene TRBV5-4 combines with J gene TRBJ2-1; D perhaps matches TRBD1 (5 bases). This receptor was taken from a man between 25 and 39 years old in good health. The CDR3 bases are TGTGCCAGCAGCCCCCTCAGGGTTCGGTCTCCCGACGTTTACAATGAGCAGTTCTTC. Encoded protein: CASSPLRVRSPDVYNEQFF.